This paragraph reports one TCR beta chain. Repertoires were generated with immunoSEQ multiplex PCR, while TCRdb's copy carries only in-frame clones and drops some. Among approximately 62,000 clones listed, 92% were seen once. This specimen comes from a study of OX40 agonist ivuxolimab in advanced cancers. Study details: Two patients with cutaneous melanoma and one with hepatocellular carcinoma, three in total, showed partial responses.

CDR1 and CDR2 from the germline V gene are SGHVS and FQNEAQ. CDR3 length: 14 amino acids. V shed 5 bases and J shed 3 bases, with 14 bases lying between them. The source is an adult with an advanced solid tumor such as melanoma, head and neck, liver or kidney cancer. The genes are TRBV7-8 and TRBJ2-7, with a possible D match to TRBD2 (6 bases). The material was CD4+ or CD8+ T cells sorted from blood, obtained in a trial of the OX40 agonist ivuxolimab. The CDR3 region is CASSPPGEHYEQYF. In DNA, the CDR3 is TGTGCCAGCAGCCCGCCGGGAGAGCACTACGAGCAGTACTTC.